Included here is one T cell receptor beta chain sequence, with context. No antigen is known for it. The sample originates from a study of cytomegalovirus exposure and HLA in healthy donors. The PCR made use of 60 Vbeta and 13 Jbeta primers. The repertoire was sequenced with immunoSEQ multiplex PCR; TCRdb's copy has only in-frame clones and lacks some. The sample yields a few hundred thousand clones, around 90% seen once. Whole-study findings and limits: V- and J-gene trimming in TCR beta was tied to a missense DCLRE1C variant by an analysis performed later.

Germline loops: CDR1 MDHEN, CDR2 SYDVKM. V dropped 7 bases and J dropped 3 bases, with 6 bases sitting between them. The CDR3 spans 11 residues. The TCR was taken from a girl aged 2 to 9 in good health and CMV-seronegative. The source material was PBMCs. The chain is built from TRBV28 and TRBJ1-1; D gene uncertain. The CDR3 spells CASTLYTEAFF. The CDR3 bases are TGTGCCAGCACCCTATACACTGAAGCTTTCTTT.